Reported below is one T cell receptor beta chain. The sample comes from a study of blood T cell repertoires in COVID-19. Study summary: The United States, Italy and Spain provided the acute and convalescent COVID-19 samples. In each case, the material was cDNA or gDNA derived from T cells, B-cell-depleted T cells, or PBMCs.

The germline CDR1 and CDR2 sequences are LNHDA and SQIVND (reference sequence). V was pared by 3 bases and J by 4 bases, with 19 bases between. The CDR3 spans 16 residues. Authors' processing steps: Reference gene primers were amplified, and this amplification served to estimate nucleated cell counts. TCRdb's copy holds only in-frame clones and misses some; the assay was immunoSEQ multiplex PCR. V, J and clone size reflect that table, while D and trimming were determined from the DNA. The table has more than 140,000 clones, around 84% seen once. Sequenced input: peripheral blood. The rearrangement uses TRBV19 and TRBJ2-7; D remains unclear. The sequence derives from a woman aged 60-75 years with acute or convalescent COVID-19. The CDR3 reads CASSIPLGSLGYEQYF. Written as DNA, the CDR3 is TGTGCCAGTAGTATTCCGCTAGGCAGTTTAGGATACGAGCAGTACTTC.